Detailed here is one T cell receptor beta chain. The target antigen is unknown. Germline V lookup: CDR1 SEHNR, CDR2 FQNEAQ (reference sequence). V trimming: 5 bases; J trimming: 3 bases; junction bases outside the gene matches: 8. CDR3 length: 15 amino acids. For each subset, genomic DNA was distributed in equal portions over several immunoSEQ plates. Sequencing was performed with immunoSEQ multiplex PCR; in TCRdb, only in-frame clones are kept and a portion is missing. Altogether roughly 1 million clones are present, under 80% being singletons, with the ten largest covering approximately 1.5%. This specimen comes from a study of shared clonotypes between healthy human individuals. Study-level points and caveats: Exclusively blood specimens were collected; tissue repertoires likely differ.

Sequencing input: memory CD4+ T cells sorted from blood. Subset here: CD45RA-negative fraction. This chain connects TRBV7-9 to TRBJ2-7; 9 bases align to TRBD2. This receptor was taken from a man between 18 and 35 years old in good health. Here the CDR3 reads CASSGGGTSFYEQYF. The CDR3 DNA reads as TGTGCCAGCAGCGGAGGGGGGACTAGCTTCTACGAGCAGTACTTC.